The 16 T cell receptor beta chains below come from one sample, sequenced in a study of spatial heterogeneity in lung cancer. Overall study results and limits: It was found that expanded intratumoral alpha and beta TCR counts tracked tumor mutation counts.

From the 5' RACE reads, TCRdb called clonotypes with MiXCR, one entry per CDR3 protein. The sample includes 20,000 or so distinct CDR3 sequences, around 8.1% seen only once; the top ten take roughly 20%. For these receptors, no antigen is known. Time point of the sample: sample taken at primary tumor resection. This specimen consisted of lung tumor tissue, obtained at surgery. The receptors were sampled from a male donor with early-stage non-small cell lung cancer.

This clonotype has more than one count but fewer than ten. This sequence joins TRBV11-2 and TRBJ2-7, with D perhaps matching TRBD2 (5 bases). The CDR3 has 13 amino acids. Trimming took off 7 bases at V and 3 bases at J, with 13 bases between the two ends. Germline values: CDR1 SGHAT, CDR2 FQNNGV. CDR3 sequence (DNA): TGTGCCAGCAAGGGTCAGAGGGTCTACGAGCAGTACTTC. It yields the protein CASKGQRVYEQYF.

The V and J genes are TRBV19 and TRBJ1-6, with D perhaps TRBD1 (5 bases). The CDR3 extends over 14 amino acids. V was cut by 7 bases and J by 3 bases, with 10 bases left in between. Germline CDR1 is LNHDA and CDR2 is SQIVND (reference sequence). As DNA, the CDR3 is TGTGCCAGTAAGGAAGGGGTCTATAATTCACCCCTCCACTTT. It yields the protein CASKEGVYNSPLHF.

By share, this clonotype counts as medium-sized. This chain joins TRBV5-6 and TRBJ1-1; D is uncertain. V was shortened by 0 bases and J by 5 bases, with 2 bases between the two germline ends. The CDR3 length is 11 residues. The V gene's germline CDR1 is SGHDT and CDR2 YYEEEE. The DNA of the CDR3 is TGTGCCAGCAGCTTGGCAACTGAAGCTTTCTTT. It is translated as CASSLATEAFF.

This clonotype was recorded at least ten times. The rearrangement links TRBV6-6 to TRBJ1-2; TRBD1 aligns across 10 bases. The CDR3 length is 13 residues. Germline assignment: CDR1 MNHNY and CDR2 SVGAGI (reference sequence). Trimming cost V 6 bases and J 8 bases; bases outside gene matches: 6. In DNA form, the CDR3 reads TGTGCCAGCAGCCAAGGACAGGGGGGAGGCTACACCTTC. Residues: CASSQGQGGGYTF.

The sample holds many counts of this clonotype. The rearrangement links TRBV24-1 to TRBJ2-3, with 8 bases that match TRBD1. The CDR3 extends over 16 amino acids. Germline CDR1 reads KGHDR; CDR2 reads SFDVKD. Trimming at V came to 3 bases and at J to 2 bases, leaving 6 bases not matched to a gene. CDR3 in amino acids: CATSDPGGSDTDTQYF. In nucleotides, the CDR3 is TGTGCCACCAGTGATCCAGGGGGCTCTGACACAGATACGCAGTATTTT.

This clonotype rates as medium-sized (0.01 to 0.1%). The genes are TRBV27 and TRBJ1-1, with D perhaps TRBD1 (6 bases). The CDR3 sequence is 13 residues long. The germline V gene encodes CDR1 MNHEY and CDR2 SMNVEV (reference sequence). V lost 2 bases to trimming and J lost 5 bases, with 9 bases between them. CDR3 residues: CASSLQGNTEAFF. Written as DNA, the CDR3 is TGTGCCAGCAGTTTACAGGGGAATACTGAAGCTTTCTTT.

The chain employs TRBV6-5 and TRBJ2-5; 7 bases agree with TRBD1. With 2 bases clipped from V and 2 bases from J, the junction kept 2 bases outside the gene matches. CDR3 size: 14 residues. Germline lookup yields CDR1 MNHEY and CDR2 SVGAGI. CDR3 in DNA: TGTGCCAGCAGTTACCCGGGACAGCAAGAGACCCAGTACTTC. This sequence encodes CASSYPGQQETQYF.

CDR3 DNA sequence: TGTGCCTGGAGTCCCCCAGTGAACACTGAAGCTTTCTTT. Its protein product is CAWSPPVNTEAFF. The chain carries TRBV30 and TRBJ1-1; no definite D call. V lost 2 bases and J lost 0, with 7 bases in between. CDR1 GTSNPN and CDR2 SVGIG come from the germline V gene (reference sequence). This CDR3 region has 13 residues. The full variable domain, in which reference TRBV30 and TRBJ1-1 provide the parts outside the CDR3, is SQTIHQWPATLVQPVGSPLSLECTVEGTSNPNLYWYRQAAGRGLQLLFYSVGIGQISSEVPQNLSASRPQDRQFILSSKKLLLSDSGFYLCAWSPPVNTEAFFGQGTRLTVV.

This clonotype counts as medium-sized. The V call is TRBV20-1, the J call TRBJ1-5, with D possibly being TRBD1 (6 bases). This CDR3 region has 15 residues. The V end was cut by 1 base, the J end by 0 bases, with 10 bases between. CDR1 DFQATT and CDR2 SNEGSKA come from the germline V gene (reference sequence). CDR3 loop: CSARAPTGSNQPQHF. The CDR3 DNA follows: TGCAGTGCTAGAGCCCCGACAGGTAGCAATCAGCCCCAGCATTTT.

This clonotype came up many times. The chain links TRBV7-9 to TRBJ1-4; a weak D match, TRBD1 (6 bases). Trimming stripped 5 bases from V and 7 bases from J, with 20 bases between. Germline CDR1 SEHNR, CDR2 FQNEAQ (reference sequence). The length of the CDR3 is 16 residues. The CDR3 nucleotides read TGTGCCAGCAGCCCGAAGGAAGCACAGGGATTTGAAAAACTGTTTTTT. Translated: CASSPKEAQGFEKLFF.

This clonotype was observed many times. The chain combines TRBV5-1 with TRBJ1-3, with D possibly matching TRBD1 (6 bases). Per germline, CDR1 SGHRS and CDR2 YFSETQ. The CDR3 is 15 amino acids. The V gene lost 4 bases and the J gene lost 1 base, with 12 bases spanning the gap. The DNA of the CDR3 is TGCGCCAGCAGCAACTCAGGGGCGTCTGGAAACACCATATATTTT. Protein product: CASSNSGASGNTIYF.

The chain recombines TRBV10-2 with TRBJ2-1; 8 bases map to TRBD1. Germline loops: CDR1 WSHSY, CDR2 SAAADI. The CDR3 runs to 15 residues. After removal of 8 bases from V and 8 bases from J, the junction contained 14 bases not matched to a gene. In nucleotides, the CDR3 is TGCGCCAGCGCCCCCCTTATAGGACAGGGCTATGAGCAGTTCTTC. Translating it yields CASAPLIGQGYEQFF.

Ten or more counts support this clonotype. The chain employs TRBV3-1 and TRBJ1-1; D uncertain. V lost 1 base and J 0 bases, leaving 12 bases between the germline ends. Germline loops: CDR1 LGHDT, CDR2 YNNKEL (reference sequence). The CDR3 is made up of 16 amino acids. The CDR3 nucleotides are TGTGCCAGCAGCCAAGTTTCATTACAGATGAACACTGAAGCTTTCTTT. Translating gives CASSQVSLQMNTEAFF. Supplemented by reference TRBV3-1 and TRBJ1-1, the full variable domain reads DTAVSQTPKYLVTQMGNDKSIKCEQNLGHDTMYWYKQDSKKFLKIMFSYNNKELIINETVPNRFSPKSPDKAHLNLHINSLELGDSAVYFCASSQVSLQMNTEAFFGQGTRLTVV.

This clonotype was seen at least ten times. The chain is built from TRBV7-2 and TRBJ1-2; D gene unclear. This CDR3 contains 14 residues. With 2 bases removed from V and 7 bases from J, the gap between germline ends came to 14 bases. Germline V CDR1 and CDR2: SGHTA, FQGNSA. The CDR3 is CASSLKPRTGGYTF. The DNA for the CDR3 is TGTGCCAGCAGCTTAAAACCCCGGACCGGTGGCTACACCTTC.

This clonotype was picked up many times. The chain has TRBV7-9 and TRBJ1-2, with 8 bases fitting TRBD1. V dropped 3 bases and J dropped 6; count of bases not matched to a gene: 6. This CDR3 comprises 14 residues. Germline V lookup: CDR1 SEHNR, CDR2 FQNEAQ (reference sequence). The CDR3 loop reads CASSFPTGVNGYTF. As DNA, the CDR3 is TGTGCCAGCAGCTTCCCGACAGGGGTGAATGGCTACACCTTC. The full variable domain, rest sourced from reference TRBV7-9 and TRBJ1-2, is DTGVSQNPRHKITKRGQNVTFRCDPISEHNRLYWYRQTLGQGPEFLTYFQNEAQLEKSRLLSDRFSAERPKGSFSTLEIQRTEQGDSAMYLCASSFPTGVNGYTFGSGTRLTVV.

This clonotype was recorded many times. The chain couples TRBV28 to TRBJ2-3, with D maybe TRBD1 (5 bases). The CDR3 sequence is 15 residues long. V shed 2 bases and J shed 4 bases, with 13 bases lying between them. In germline, CDR1 is MDHEN, CDR2 SYDVKM. The CDR3 nucleotides read TGTGCCAGCAGTTTAACAGGCCGTAGGGCAGATACGCAGTATTTT. Residues: CASSLTGRRADTQYF.